The rows below give T cell receptor beta chains drawn from one sample of a study of shared clonotypes between healthy human individuals. Profiling relied on immunoSEQ multiplex PCR, and the TCRdb table lists in-frame clones only, not all of them. The data contain under 650,000 clones, 90% to 96% of them seen just once; the ten biggest clones take up about 0.057%. Source material: naive CD4+ T cells sorted from blood. Source of these receptors: a woman aged 30 to 39 in good health. Both conserved end residues are part of each CDR3. The order of the fields is D gene, CDR3 length, clone size, J gene, V gene, CDR3 DNA, CDR3 protein. D genes are given only for firm matches. Some rows have no size entry. The others give once, few or many, or a class for an expanded clone.

D: NA; length: 13; size: NA; J: TRBJ1-4; V: TRBV5-1; DNA: TGCGCCAGCAGCTTCGGGACCCCTGAAAAACTGTTTTTT; CDR3: CASSFGTPEKLFF
D: NA; length: 15; size: NA; J: TRBJ1-5; V: TRBV7-8; DNA: TGTGCCAGCAGCTATAGAGAAGGGGTCAATCAGCCCCAGCATTTT; CDR3: CASSYREGVNQPQHF
D: TRBD2; length: 18; size: NA; J: TRBJ2-3; V: TRBV4-1; DNA: TGCGCCAGCAGCCAAGACCCCACGGGACTAGCGGGAACCGATACGCAGTATTTT; CDR3: CASSQDPTGLAGTDTQYF
D: NA; length: 11; size: NA; J: TRBJ2-1; V: TRBV7-9; DNA: TGTGCCAGCAGCAGATCCCTAACACAGTTCTTC; CDR3: CASSRSLTQFF
D: NA; length: 16; size: NA; J: TRBJ1-1; V: TRBV27; DNA: TGTGCCAGCAGTTCGCCCACGAGGAGTCGGAACACTGAAGCTTTCTTT; CDR3: CASSSPTRSRNTEAFF
D: TRBD2; length: 16; size: NA; J: TRBJ2-3; V: TRBV10-3; DNA: TGTGCCATCGCTAGCGGGAGGGCGTCAGGCACAGATACGCAGTATTTT; CDR3: CAIASGRASGTDTQYF
D: NA; length: 13; size: NA; J: TRBJ1-6; V: TRBV28; DNA: TGTGCCACGGATGACTACGCGCGGGGGCCCCTCCACTTT; CDR3: CATDDYARGPLHF
D: TRBD1; length: 14; size: NA; J: TRBJ1-2; V: TRBV28; DNA: TGTGCCAGCACCCCCGGACAGGGGGCGCTGGGCTACACCTTC; CDR3: CASTPGQGALGYTF
D: TRBD1; length: 16; size: NA; J: TRBJ2-7; V: TRBV19; DNA: TGTGCCAGTAGTATGGCTTCGCCGGGACAGGGAACCGAGCAGTACTTC; CDR3: CASSMASPGQGTEQYF
D: TRBD2; length: 15; size: NA; J: TRBJ2-7; V: TRBV6-5; DNA: TGTGCCAGCAGTTCGACTCTAGCGGGGGCCTACGAGCAGTACTTC; CDR3: CASSSTLAGAYEQYF
D: NA; length: 17; size: NA; J: TRBJ2-7; V: TRBV28; DNA: TGTGCCAGCAGCCCCGGGCGATGGGGGAGGCCCTCCTACGAGCAGTACTTC; CDR3: CASSPGRWGRPSYEQYF
D: NA; length: 14; size: NA; J: TRBJ1-1; V: TRBV6-1; DNA: TGTGCCAGCAGTGAAGCTAGGGGCGCCTACGAAGCTTTCTTT; CDR3: CASSEARGAYEAFF
D: NA; length: 12; size: NA; J: TRBJ2-7; V: TRBV5-1; DNA: TGCGCCAGCAGCTCACCACCCCACGAGCAGTACTTC; CDR3: CASSSPPHEQYF
D: TRBD2; length: 12; size: NA; J: TRBJ2-2; V: TRBV29-1; DNA: TGCAGCGTAACGCGGGAGACCGGGGAGCTGTTTTTT; CDR3: CSVTRETGELFF
D: NA; length: 17; size: NA; J: TRBJ2-6; V: TRBV11-1; DNA: TGTGCCAGCAGCCCCCGGTACGGCGACTCTGGGGCCAACGTCCTGACTTTC; CDR3: CASSPRYGDSGANVLTF
D: TRBD2; length: 13; size: NA; J: TRBJ2-1; V: TRBV19; DNA: TGTGCCAGTAAGGCGGGAGTTTACAATGAGCAGTTCTTC; CDR3: CASKAGVYNEQFF
D: NA; length: 9; size: NA; J: TRBJ1-1; V: TRBV6-6; DNA: TGTGCCAGCAGTTATCAAGCTTTCTTT; CDR3: CASSYQAFF
D: TRBD2; length: 13; size: NA; J: TRBJ2-1; V: TRBV28; DNA: TGTGCCAGCGCTACTAGCGGTTACAATGAGCAGTTCTTC; CDR3: CASATSGYNEQFF
D: TRBD1; length: 14; size: NA; J: TRBJ1-2; V: TRBV28; DNA: TGTGCCAGCAGACCTGACAGGGGGGACTATGGCTACACCTTC; CDR3: CASRPDRGDYGYTF
D: NA; length: 14; size: NA; J: TRBJ2-7; V: TRBV28; DNA: TGTGCCAGCAGTTTACGGTGGCAGGGCTACGAGCAGTACTTC; CDR3: CASSLRWQGYEQYF
D: NA; length: 16; size: NA; J: TRBJ2-7; V: TRBV2; DNA: TGTGCCAGCAGTGAGGTGCCCCGGGCCGGTTCCTACGAGCAGTACTTC; CDR3: CASSEVPRAGSYEQYF
D: NA; length: 15; size: NA; J: TRBJ1-1; V: TRBV6-1; DNA: TGTGCCAGCAGTGATAAATCCCACGGGAACACTGAAGCTTTCTTT; CDR3: CASSDKSHGNTEAFF
D: TRBD2; length: 15; size: NA; J: TRBJ2-1; V: TRBV27; DNA: TGTGCCAGCAGCCCAGTGGCGGGGGTAGGGAATGAGCAGTTCTTC; CDR3: CASSPVAGVGNEQFF
D: NA; length: 15; size: NA; J: TRBJ2-3; V: TRBV7-2; DNA: TGTGCCAGCAGCCCAAGTGGGGGGCCCACAGATACGCAGTATTTT; CDR3: CASSPSGGPTDTQYF
D: TRBD1; length: 18; size: NA; J: TRBJ1-2; V: TRBV27; DNA: TGTGCCAGCAGTCAAAAGTACCCCGTGGGACAGGGAAGGGGAGGCTACACCTTC; CDR3: CASSQKYPVGQGRGGYTF
D: TRBD1; length: 14; size: NA; J: TRBJ2-6; V: TRBV11-2; DNA: TGTGCCAGCATTAAGGGGGCCGGGGCCAACGTCCTGACTTTC; CDR3: CASIKGAGANVLTF
D: NA; length: 15; size: NA; J: TRBJ2-3; V: TRBV19; DNA: TGTGCCAGTAGTTCCCAGGTGGGGAGGACAGATACGCAGTATTTT; CDR3: CASSSQVGRTDTQYF
D: NA; length: 15; size: NA; J: TRBJ1-2; V: TRBV21-1; DNA: TGTGCCAGCAGCACATTGTGGGGATCTGACTATGGCTACACCTTC; CDR3: CASSTLWGSDYGYTF
D: NA; length: 14; size: NA; J: TRBJ2-2; V: TRBV27; DNA: TGTGCCAGCAGTTTGGCGAGGACAAACGGGGAGCTGTTTTTT; CDR3: CASSLARTNGELFF
D: NA; length: 14; size: NA; J: TRBJ2-7; V: TRBV5-4; DNA: TGTGCCAGCTCCAAGACCGGGCTTAGCCACGAGCAGTACTTC; CDR3: CASSKTGLSHEQYF
D: NA; length: 14; size: NA; J: TRBJ1-3; V: TRBV6-5; DNA: TGTGCCAGCAGTTCCACAGGGACGGGAAACACCATATATTTT; CDR3: CASSSTGTGNTIYF
D: TRBD1; length: 13; size: NA; J: TRBJ1-1; V: TRBV6-5; DNA: TGTGCCAGCGAGGACAGGGTTGGAACTGAAGCTTTCTTT; CDR3: CASEDRVGTEAFF
D: TRBD1; length: 18; size: NA; J: TRBJ1-4; V: TRBV10-3; DNA: TGTGCCATCAGCCCCGGGACAGGGAGGGCTGCGACTAATGAAAAACTGTTTTTT; CDR3: CAISPGTGRAATNEKLFF
D: NA; length: 14; size: NA; J: TRBJ2-3; V: TRBV6-6; DNA: TGTGCCAGCAGAGACCGGGGCGGCACAGATACGCAGTATTTT; CDR3: CASRDRGGTDTQYF
D: TRBD2; length: 18; size: NA; J: TRBJ2-1; V: TRBV7-6; DNA: TGTGCCAGCAGCCCTGCTAGCGGGAGGGCCGCTTTGGGCAATGAGCAGTTCTTC; CDR3: CASSPASGRAALGNEQFF
D: NA; length: 15; size: NA; J: TRBJ1-1; V: TRBV4-2; DNA: TGTGCCAGCAGCCAAGGCGGGGGGGGAATCACTGAAGCTTTCTTT; CDR3: CASSQGGGGITEAFF
D: NA; length: 14; size: NA; J: TRBJ1-2; V: TRBV6-5; DNA: TGTGCCAGCAGTTACTCGGGCCCCAGACGCGGCTACACCTTC; CDR3: CASSYSGPRRGYTF
D: TRBD2; length: 17; size: NA; J: TRBJ2-7; V: TRBV5-1; DNA: TGCGCCAGCAGCCGGGTGGGACTAGCGGGAGGGCCGGACGAGCAGTACTTC; CDR3: CASSRVGLAGGPDEQYF
D: TRBD1; length: 18; size: NA; J: TRBJ2-1; V: TRBV7-9; DNA: TGTGCCAGCAGCTTTAAGCCCGCGGACAGGGATGTTTACAATGAGCAGTTCTTC; CDR3: CASSFKPADRDVYNEQFF
D: NA; length: 14; size: NA; J: TRBJ1-4; V: TRBV18; DNA: TGTGCCAGCTCACCACCGTCGGTGGGTGAAAAACTGTTTTTT; CDR3: CASSPPSVGEKLFF
D: TRBD1; length: 15; size: once; J: TRBJ2-7; V: TRBV6-6; DNA: TGTGCCAGCAGCCCCGACAGGGCATCCTCCTACGAGCAGTACTTC; CDR3: CASSPDRASSYEQYF
D: NA; length: 13; size: once; J: TRBJ1-2; V: TRBV28; DNA: TGTGCCAGCAGTTTAATTCGAATGGCTGGCTACACCTTC; CDR3: CASSLIRMAGYTF